A selection of T cell receptor beta chains follows, all from one sample in a study of T cell responses to AZD1222 COVID-19 vaccine. Profiled with immunoSEQ multiplex PCR; TCRdb holds only in-frame clones, not every one. Here the sample spans 140,000 or so clones, roughly 90% being singletons. Sequencing used peripheral blood, obtained on day 0 of AZD1222 vaccination. Every receptor here comes from an adult in good health. Both conserved end residues are part of each CDR3. D genes are given only for firm matches. Rows give clone size only sometimes, using once, few, many, or a class for an expanded clone.

clone_size | j_call | v_call | d_call | cdr3_nt | cdr3_aa
- | TRBJ2-7 | TRBV7-9 | - | TGTGCCAGCAGCTTGGAACCCGGGGCCTGGGGGCCCCCGTCTTACGAGCAGTACTTC | CASSLEPGAWGPPSYEQYF
once | TRBJ1-5 | TRBV7-8 | - | TGTGCCAGCAGTCGGTGGCATAAGGATCAGCCCCAGCATTTT | CASSRWHKDQPQHF
- | TRBJ2-2 | TRBV7-9 | TRBD2 | TGTGCCAGCAACCCCGGGGGGTTGGCCACCGGGGAGCTGTTTTTT | CASNPGGLATGELFF
- | TRBJ1-5 | TRBV27 | TRBD1 | TGTGCCAGCAGATTCTCGGGACAGGGGTGGAATCAGCCCCAGCATTTT | CASRFSGQGWNQPQHF
- | TRBJ1-6 | TRBV30 | - | TGTGCCTGGAGTAAAGGGGCCGACTATAATTCACCCCTCCACTTT | CAWSKGADYNSPLHF
once | TRBJ1-4 | TRBV6-5 | - | TGTGCCAGCAGTTGGTCAGGGGATGAAAAACTGTTTTTT | CASSWSGDEKLFF
- | TRBJ2-1 | TRBV11-2 | - | TGTGCCAGCAGCTTAAGGGGGGATGAGCAGTTCTTC | CASSLRGDEQFF
- | TRBJ2-2 | TRBV7-9 | TRBD2 | TGTGCCAGCAGCTGGGGGAGCGGGAGCACCGGGGAGCTGTTTTTT | CASSWGSGSTGELFF
- | TRBJ2-2 | TRBV6-5 | - | TGTGCCAGCAGGCGGGACGGGAAAACCGGGGAGCTGTTTTTT | CASRRDGKTGELFF
- | TRBJ1-2 | TRBV4-1 | - | TGCGCCAGCAGCCAAGTAAGTTGGCTAGCGAACTATGGCTACACCTTC | CASSQVSWLANYGYTF
- | TRBJ1-3 | TRBV5-1 | - | TGCGCCAGCAGCTCCGGACTGAGCTCTGGAAACACCATATATTTT | CASSSGLSSGNTIYF
- | TRBJ2-7 | TRBV6-5 | - | TGTGCCAGCAGTACCTCGGGGGGCTTGCAGCAGTACTTC | CASSTSGGLQQYF
- | TRBJ2-5 | TRBV18 | - | TGTGCCAGCTCACGAGGGGCCCAAGAGACCCAGTACTTC | CASSRGAQETQYF
- | TRBJ1-2 | TRBV6-2/TRBV6-3 | - | TGTGCCAGCAGTTATGGGAACAGTGTCTATGGCTACACCTTC | CASSYGNSVYGYTF